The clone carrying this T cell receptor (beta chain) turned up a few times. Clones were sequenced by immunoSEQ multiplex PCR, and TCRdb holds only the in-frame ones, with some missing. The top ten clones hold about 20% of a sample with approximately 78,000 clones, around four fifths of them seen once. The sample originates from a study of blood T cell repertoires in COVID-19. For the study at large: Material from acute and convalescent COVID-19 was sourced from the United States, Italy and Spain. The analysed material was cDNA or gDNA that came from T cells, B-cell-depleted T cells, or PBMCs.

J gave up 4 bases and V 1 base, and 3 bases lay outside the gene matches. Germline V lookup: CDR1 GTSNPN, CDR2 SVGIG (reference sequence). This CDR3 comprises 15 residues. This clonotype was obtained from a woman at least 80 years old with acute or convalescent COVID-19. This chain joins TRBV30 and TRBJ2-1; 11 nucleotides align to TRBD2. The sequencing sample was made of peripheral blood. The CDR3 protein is CAWSDGTSGYNEQFF. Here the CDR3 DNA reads TGTGCCTGGAGTGACGGGACTAGCGGTTACAATGAGCAGTTCTTC.